This T cell receptor beta chain was documented in a study of OX40 agonist ivuxolimab in advanced cancers. Study in general: Treatment of patients was with ivuxolimab, an agonistic anti-OX40 (CD134) antibody.

General study results and limits: Near-lowest levels of clonal expansion characterized partial responders at 0.1-3.0 mg/kg. Specificity for antigen went undetermined in the expanded peripheral T cells. Doses of 0.1 to 3.0 mg/kg were accompanied by clonal expansion of CD4+ and CD8+ blood T cells by week 6.

Method: immunoSEQ multiplex PCR; TCRdb's copy keeps in-frame clones and lacks some. The table lists tens of thousands of clones, roughly 81% of them singletons. Trimming removed 8 bases from V and 4 bases from J, with 15 bases in between. Germline V gene lookup returns CDR1 MNHNS and CDR2 SASEGT. The CDR3 is made up of 14 amino acids. Concerning this clone itself: What it recognizes is unknown.

This receptor was taken from an adult with an advanced solid tumor such as melanoma, head and neck, liver or kidney cancer. Sequencing used CD4+ or CD8+ T cells sorted from blood, obtained in a trial of the OX40 agonist ivuxolimab. The chain recombines TRBV6-1 with TRBJ2-1; a weak D match, TRBD2 (5 bases). CDR3 bases: TGTGCCAGCCAGTCGGATCAGCGGTACAATGAGCAGTTCTTC. It codes for CASQSDQRYNEQFF.